The 7 T cell receptor beta chains in this list originate from one sample, sequenced in a study of patients and donors after allogeneic stem cell transplantation. Each CDR3 protein gets one entry after TCRdb re-called the RT-PCR reads with MiXCR. The table shows roughly 960,000 distinct CDR3 sequences, with around 17% occurring only once. Sequencing used blood, either unsorted or a sorted T cell fraction (not recorded which). The receptors shown here come from a human donor who was either an allogeneic HSCT recipient or a stem cell or donor lymphocyte infusion donor (not recorded which). It is not recorded whose cells these are; they may come from a transplant donor.

This clonotype occurred many times. The J gene is TRBJ2-5, the V gene TRBV6-5; D gene ambiguous. The V and J ends lost 4 bases and 4 bases respectively, with 7 bases between them. Germline V lookup: CDR1 MNHEY, CDR2 SVGAGI. The CDR3 totals 12 residues. CDR3 in amino acids: CASSSTTETQYF. CDR3 coding DNA: TGTGCCAGCAGTTCCACCACAGAGACCCAGTACTTC.

This clonotype was seen a handful of times. The genes are TRBV5-6 and TRBJ1-1, with 9 bases matching TRBD1. The CDR3 totals 14 residues. The V segment lost 4 bases and the J segment 5 bases; nucleotides outside the gene matches: 6. CDR1 is SGHDT, CDR2 YYEEEE, per germline. The CDR3 sequence is CASSRGTGRTEAFF. The CDR3, as DNA: TGTGCCAGCAGCCGAGGGACAGGGAGGACTGAAGCTTTCTTT.

This clonotype showed up many times. The chain joins TRBV12-3 or TRBV12-4 to TRBJ2-7; perhaps TRBD1 as D (6 bases). The length of the CDR3 is 13 residues. The V gene lost 5 bases and the J gene lost 1 base, with 9 bases spanning the gap. CDR3 sequence: CASSHRESYEQYF. CDR3 coding DNA: TGTGCCAGCAGTCACAGGGAATCCTACGAGCAGTACTTC.

This clonotype was seen more than once but under ten times. J is TRBJ2-2 and V is TRBV20-1; TRBD2 aligns across 9 bases. Per the germline V gene, CDR1 is DFQATT and CDR2 is SNEGSKA (reference sequence). The CDR3 is 15 amino acids. Trimming removed 5 bases from V and 6 bases from J; junction bases left unmatched: 10. DNA for the CDR3: TGCAGTGCTTCCCGGACTAGCGAGTTCGCCGGGGAGCTGTTTTTT. Its translation: CSASRTSEFAGELFF.

This clonotype was found a few times. CDR3 nucleotide sequence: TGTGCCAGCAGCTTAGAGGGGACTAGCGGGACACGAGGAGATACGCAGTATTTT. Its protein product is CASSLEGTSGTRGDTQYF. The chain employs TRBV11-2 and TRBJ2-3; TRBD2 matches 13 bases. Per the germline V gene, CDR1 is SGHAT and CDR2 is FQNNGV. The CDR3 is 18 residues long. V dropped 0 bases and J dropped 5; count of bases not matched to a gene: 8.

This clonotype was counted many times. This sequence joins TRBV29-1 and TRBJ1-1; 9 bases map to TRBD1. Trimming cost V 6 bases and J 1 base; bases outside gene matches: 3. Germline loops: CDR1 SQVTM, CDR2 ANQGSEA. This CDR3 spans 13 amino acids. CDR3 in DNA: TGCAGCGTATCGGACAGGGGGAACACTGAAGCTTTCTTT. Translation gives CSVSDRGNTEAFF.

This clonotype was seen a few times. The chain is built from TRBV20-1 and TRBJ1-5, with D perhaps TRBD1 (5 bases). The CDR3 spans 14 residues. V was cut by 7 bases and J by 1 base, with 14 bases left in between. From germline, CDR1 is DFQATT and CDR2 SNEGSKA (reference sequence). This CDR3 is CSVVGGYSNQPQHF. The CDR3 DNA reads as TGCAGTGTAGTGGGGGGGTACAGCAATCAGCCCCAGCATTTT.